Presented here are 22 T cell receptor beta chains from one specimen sequenced in a study of blood T cells in healthy people across ages. Next came a second PCR, run for roughly 6 to 11 cycles, which used a sample-barcoded 5' primer along with a J-beta primer mix. TCRdb redid the calling of the 5' RACE reads with MiXCR, one entry per CDR3 protein. The sample comprises 1.5 million to 2 million distinct CDR3 sequences, about two fifths of which are singletons, and roughly 23% rests with the top ten. Sequencing used blood. The receptors were sampled from a human donor in good health.

The genes are TRBV7-2 and TRBJ1-2; the D gene is possibly TRBD1 (5 bases). The germline V and J ends were trimmed by 1 base and 8 bases, with 14 bases remaining between them. The CDR3 has 14 amino acids. Germline CDR1 and CDR2: SGHTA and FQGNSA. DNA for the CDR3: TGTGCCAGCAGCTTAGGGGTCGGGGCGGGAGGCTACACCTTC. It translates to CASSLGVGAGGYTF.

This clonotype was seen a few times. The CDR3 loop reads CASSVQTGGNSPLHF. CDR3 sequence (DNA): TGTGCCAGCAGTGTGCAGACAGGGGGCAATTCACCCCTCCACTTT. This chain connects TRBV6-5 to TRBJ1-6; 10 bases are shared with TRBD1. There are 15 residues in the CDR3. Trimming at V came to 5 bases and at J to 7 bases, leaving 5 bases not matched to a gene. The germline gives CDR1 MNHEY, CDR2 SVGAGI.

V and J are TRBV20-1 and TRBJ2-7; TRBD1 or TRBD2 may be the D gene (5 bases each). The CDR3 is 15 residues long. Trimming cost V 6 bases and J 0 bases, with 18 bases left between them. The germline V gene has CDR1 DFQATT and CDR2 SNEGSKA (reference sequence). The CDR3 sequence is CSASPQAGSSYEQYF. The CDR3 bases are TGCAGTGCGTCCCCCCAGGCAGGGAGCTCCTACGAGCAGTACTTC.

The V and J genes are TRBV6-2 or TRBV6-3 and TRBJ2-5, with 8 bases aligning to TRBD2. Trimming took 6 bases from V and 1 from J; bases not matched to a gene: 10. This CDR3 is 16 amino acids long. Germline loops: CDR1 MNHEY, CDR2 SVGEGT. For the CDR3, the DNA is TGTGCCAGCAGAAAAGGGCCTCGGGGGGGCCAAGAGACCCAGTACTTC. Translating gives CASRKGPRGGQETQYF.

This clonotype was observed a few times. The chain uses TRBV28 and TRBJ2-1, with 8 nucleotides matching TRBD2. CDR3 length equals 16 residues. The trim removed 4 bases at V and 2 bases at J, leaving 7 bases unmatched. CDR1 is MDHEN and CDR2 is SYDVKM in the germline V gene. In nucleotides, the CDR3 is TGTGCCAGCAGTTCCGACCCGGGGGGGGCCTACAATGAGCAGTTCTTC. This codes for CASSSDPGGAYNEQFF.

This clonotype came up a few times. The rearrangement joins TRBV9 to TRBJ1-1; maybe TRBD1 (6 bases). The length of the CDR3 is 13 residues. V was pared by 3 bases and J by 3 bases, with 9 bases between. CDR1 SGDLS and CDR2 YYNGEE come from the germline V gene. The CDR3 here is CASSAGDYTEAFF. DNA of the CDR3: TGTGCCAGCAGCGCAGGGGATTACACTGAAGCTTTCTTT.

There are a few counts of this clonotype. The chain employs TRBV7-9 and TRBJ2-3, with D possibly called TRBD1 or TRBD2 (6 bases each). CDR1 and CDR2 (germline): SEHNR, FQNEAQ (reference sequence). V was clipped by 1 base and J by 5 bases, with 13 bases between them. This CDR3 region has 15 residues. The CDR3 is CASSLGGAGGDTQYF. CDR3 sequence (DNA): TGTGCCAGCAGCTTAGGGGGGGCAGGCGGAGATACGCAGTATTTT.

This clonotype was counted a single time. The chain recombines TRBV18 with TRBJ1-1, with TRBD1 identical over 10 bases. The germline CDR1 and CDR2 sequences are KGHSH and LQKENI. Germline trimming cut 2 bases from V and 4 bases from J; bases unmatched to any gene: 7. CDR3 size: 16 residues. The DNA of the CDR3 is TGTGCCAGCTCACCAACGAGGGGGACAGGGGCCACTGAAGCTTTCTTT. The encoded protein is CASSPTRGTGATEAFF.

J is TRBJ2-1 and V is TRBV5-1, with 7 bases identical to TRBD1. CDR1 SGHRS and CDR2 YFSETQ come from the germline V gene. The V gene end was trimmed by 0 bases and the J gene end by 0 bases; junction bases not matched to a gene: 3. The CDR3 extends over 16 amino acids. CDR3 DNA sequence: TGCGCCAGCAGCTTGGGGGACAGAGCCTCCTACAATGAGCAGTTCTTC. It codes for CASSLGDRASYNEQFF.

The V call is TRBV10-2, the J call TRBJ2-3; the D gene is possibly TRBD2 (5 bases). The CDR3 runs 12 residues. Germline assignment: CDR1 WSHSY and CDR2 SAAADI. V gave up 5 bases and J gave up 8 bases, with 11 bases separating them. CDR3 region: CASSPDSRTQYF. In DNA, the CDR3 is TGCGCCAGCAGTCCGGACTCTCGTACGCAGTATTTT.

CDR3 in amino acids: CASDEGPPAWGYTF. The CDR3 DNA follows: TGTGCCAGCGATGAGGGGCCCCCGGCGTGGGGCTACACCTTC. The chain has TRBV28 and TRBJ1-2; a possible D gene is TRBD1 (5 bases). Trimming cost V 8 bases and J 8 bases, with 21 bases left between them. From germline, CDR1 is MDHEN and CDR2 SYDVKM. The CDR3 loop spans 14 amino acids.

This clonotype came up a few times. This chain joins TRBV6-2 or TRBV6-3 and TRBJ2-1; possible D gene TRBD2, 6 bases. V was cut by 6 bases and J by 5 bases, with 11 bases left in between. Germline CDR1 MNHEY, CDR2 SVGEGT. This CDR3 is 13 amino acids long. CDR3 sequence (DNA): TGTGCCAGCAGCCAGTGGGGGGACAATGAGCAGTTCTTC. It translates to CASSQWGDNEQFF.

A few counts support this clonotype. The chain has TRBV4-1 and TRBJ1-2, with D possibly matching TRBD1 (5 bases). This CDR3 is 15 amino acids long. V gave up 3 bases and J gave up 2 bases, with 13 bases separating them. CDR1 and CDR2 from the germline V gene are MGHRA and YSYEKL. The CDR3 nucleotides read TGCGCCAGCAGCCACGATAGCGGGGGGAACTATGGCTACACCTTC. Translating it yields CASSHDSGGNYGYTF.

The V gene is TRBV5-6, the J gene TRBJ2-3; D is unresolved. CDR3 length equals 16 residues. V lost 1 base and J 3 bases, leaving 15 bases between the germline ends. The germline V gene has CDR1 SGHDT and CDR2 YYEEEE. CDR3 residues: CASSLTTGAWTDTQYF. The CDR3 coding sequence is TGTGCCAGCAGCTTGACCACCGGTGCCTGGACAGATACGCAGTATTTT.

The chain links TRBV28 to TRBJ2-7, with TRBD1 as a possible D gene (6 bases). TRBJ2-5 explains the end of the DNA better; the J call may be wrong. The V gene's germline CDR1 is MDHEN and CDR2 SYDVKM. This CDR3 has 16 residues. CDR3 protein: CASSLGAVWGQETQYF. CDR3 nucleotide sequence: TGTGCCAGCAGTTTGGGGGCCGTTTGGGGGCAAGAGACCCAGTACTTC.

This sequence joins TRBV20-1 and TRBJ2-3; a weak D match, TRBD2 (6 bases). CDR1 is DFQATT and CDR2 is SNEGSKA in the germline V gene (reference sequence). Trimming cost V 3 bases and J 2 bases, with 15 bases left between them. CDR3 length: 15 amino acids. The CDR3 here is CSASPQGLHTDTQYF. The DNA of the CDR3 is TGCAGTGCTAGCCCCCAAGGACTACACACAGATACGCAGTATTTT.

This chain joins TRBV13 and TRBJ1-1; 9 nucleotides agree with TRBD1. The germline V gene encodes CDR1 PRHDT and CDR2 FYEKMQ (reference sequence). The length of the CDR3 is 15 residues. V shed 4 bases, J shed 3 bases, and the junction held 6 bases outside the gene matches. CDR3 sequence (DNA): TGTGCCAGCAGCTACGGACAGGGGAGGGACACTGAAGCTTTCTTT. This gives the protein CASSYGQGRDTEAFF.

This clonotype was detected a few times. This chain links TRBV12-3 or TRBV12-4 with TRBJ1-1; perhaps TRBD1 as D (5 bases). The CDR3 consists of 14 residues. The V and J ends lost 3 bases and 5 bases respectively, with 13 bases between them. CDR3 sequence reads: CASSFRGGVTEAFF. The CDR3 coding sequence is TGTGCCAGCAGTTTTCGCGGGGGAGTGACTGAAGCTTTCTTT.

The V gene is TRBV6-5, the J gene TRBJ1-5; a weak D match, TRBD1 (5 bases). The CDR3 runs to 15 residues. With 4 bases removed from V and 3 bases from J, the gap between germline ends came to 13 bases. Germline CDR1 is MNHEY and CDR2 is SVGAGI. CDR3 sequence reads: CASSSGLLINQPQHF. The CDR3 DNA follows: TGTGCCAGCAGTTCGGGACTTTTAATCAATCAGCCCCAGCATTTT.

The chain has TRBV7-8 and TRBJ1-4; 8 positions match TRBD1. The CDR3 has 15 residues. V lost 5 bases and J lost 4; bases outside the gene matches: 6. Germline V lookup: CDR1 SGHVS, CDR2 FQNEAQ. The CDR3 DNA is TGTGCCAGCAGCCCAAACAGGGGGATTAATGAAAAACTGTTTTTT. Residues: CASSPNRGINEKLFF.

This chain's CDR3 is CASSVDPKQDTEAFF. The CDR3 DNA sequence: TGTGCCAGCAGCGTAGATCCGAAACAGGACACTGAAGCTTTCTTT. The rearrangement links TRBV9 to TRBJ1-1, with D possibly matching TRBD1 (5 bases). Germline V gives CDR1 SGDLS, CDR2 YYNGEE. This CDR3 is 15 amino acids long. Trimming stripped 0 bases from V and 3 bases from J, with 12 bases between.

The chain carries TRBV6-2 or TRBV6-3 and TRBJ2-7; D is possibly TRBD2 (5 bases). From germline, CDR1 is MNHEY and CDR2 SVGEGT. This CDR3 is built from 14 residues. Trimming cost V 6 bases and J 5 bases, with 17 bases left between them. The CDR3 sequence: CASSDSGEVHEQYF. In DNA form, the CDR3 reads TGTGCCAGCAGCGACTCCGGGGAAGTCCACGAGCAGTACTTC.